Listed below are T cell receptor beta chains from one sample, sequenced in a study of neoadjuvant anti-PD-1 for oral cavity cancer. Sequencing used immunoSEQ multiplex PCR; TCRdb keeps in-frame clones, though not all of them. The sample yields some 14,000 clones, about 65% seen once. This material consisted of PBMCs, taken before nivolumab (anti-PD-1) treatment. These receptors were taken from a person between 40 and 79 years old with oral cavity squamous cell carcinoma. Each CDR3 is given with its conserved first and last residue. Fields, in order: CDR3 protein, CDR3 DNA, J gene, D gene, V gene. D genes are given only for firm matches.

CASSPEIGTDTQYF	TGCGCCAGCAGCCCTGAGATTGGCACAGATACGCAGTATTTT	TRBJ2-3	.	TRBV5-1
CASSTGGNQPQHF	TGTGCCAGCAGCACGGGCGGCAATCAGCCCCAGCATTTT	TRBJ1-5	.	TRBV6-5
CASSTGGADYGYTF	TGTGCCAGCTCAACAGGGGGCGCGGACTATGGCTACACCTTC	TRBJ1-2	TRBD1	TRBV18
CASSYHRGVGYTF	TGTGCCAGCAGTTACCACAGGGGCGTGGGCTACACCTTC	TRBJ1-2	TRBD1	TRBV6-6
CASTYGPTDTQYF	TGTGCCAGCACTTATGGACCTACAGATACGCAGTATTTT	TRBJ2-3	.	TRBV7-9
CASSPQRVWSTEAFF	TGTGCCAGCTCACCACAAAGGGTGTGGAGCACTGAAGCTTTCTTT	TRBJ1-1	.	TRBV18
CASSPNSGMGEQYF	TGTGCCAGTAGTCCAAACTCCGGGATGGGCGAGCAGTACTTC	TRBJ2-7	.	TRBV19
CASSLGIEAGAWGDTQYF	TGTGCCAGCAGTTTGGGTATCGAAGCGGGGGCTTGGGGAGATACGCAGTATTTT	TRBJ2-3	TRBD2	TRBV28
CASSRPGRTGGETQYF	TGTGCCAGCAGCCGTCCGGGAAGGACAGGCGGGGAGACCCAGTACTTC	TRBJ2-5	TRBD1	TRBV5-6
CASSLGLNTGELFF	TGTGCCAGCAGCTTAGGCCTGAACACCGGGGAGCTGTTTTTT	TRBJ2-2	.	TRBV11-2
CASSFQRQGGNEQFF	TGTGCCAGCAGCTTTCAGCGGCAGGGGGGGAATGAGCAGTTCTTC	TRBJ2-1	.	TRBV11-2
CASSEMQGWGYTF	TGTGCCAGCAGTGAAATGCAGGGGTGGGGCTACACCTTC	TRBJ1-2	.	TRBV6-1
CASSALGTSGSHEQFF	TGTGCCAGCAGCGCCCTCGGGACTAGCGGGAGCCATGAGCAGTTCTTC	TRBJ2-1	TRBD2	TRBV9
CASSSYRASSTDTQYF	TGTGCCAGCAGCTCCTACAGGGCCTCTAGCACAGATACGCAGTATTTT	TRBJ2-3	.	TRBV11-3
CASRATLGGEAFF	TGTGCCAGCAGAGCCACTCTAGGGGGTGAAGCTTTCTTT	TRBJ1-1	.	TRBV6-5
CASSDGGRTLAGELFF	TGCGCCAGCAGTGATGGTGGCAGAACTCTGGCCGGGGAGCTGTTTTTT	TRBJ2-2	.	TRBV10-1
CASSLEAGGGTGAYEQYF	TGTGCCAGCAGCTTAGAGGCAGGTGGGGGGACAGGGGCGTACGAGCAGTACTTC	TRBJ2-7	TRBD1	TRBV7-6